A single sample gave rise to the 21 T cell receptor beta chains below, sequenced in a study of shared clonotypes between healthy human individuals. The table came from immunoSEQ multiplex PCR; TCRdb's copy has only in-frame clones and leaves some out. Of around 690,000 clones in the sample, about nine tenths were seen once. The sequencing input was memory CD8+ T cells from PBMCs. Subset: CD45RO+ cells pooled with CCR7-negative TemRA cells. The receptors shown here come from a man between 18 and 35 years old in good health. Some clones in this sample may be carry-over from other donors' samples.

V usage is TRBV28 and J usage is TRBJ1-1; D might be TRBD1 (5 bases). CDR3 length: 12 amino acids. Per the germline V gene, CDR1 is MDHEN and CDR2 is SYDVKM. With 1 base removed from V and 7 bases from J, the gap between germline ends came to 7 bases. CDR3 DNA sequence: TGTGCCAGCAGTTTATCGACAGATGAAGCTTTCTTT. Translated: CASSLSTDEAFF.

Comment on this clone: Other DNA sequences in the same sample also yield this CDR3. The V call is TRBV27, the J call TRBJ2-7, with D possibly matching TRBD2 (5 bases). The CDR3 covers 13 residues. CDR1 is MNHEY and CDR2 is SMNVEV in the germline V gene (reference sequence). Trimming took 5 bases from V and 1 from J, leaving 9 bases between them. The CDR3 loop is CASSPRGSYEQYF. CDR3 nucleotides: TGTGCCAGCAGTCCCCGGGGATCCTACGAGCAGTACTTC.

The chain has TRBV28 and TRBJ2-7; D possibly corresponds to TRBD1 (6 bases). V dropped 6 bases and J dropped 3 bases, with 21 bases sitting between them. Germline assignment: CDR1 MDHEN and CDR2 SYDVKM. The CDR3 is made up of 16 amino acids. The DNA of the CDR3 is TGTGCCAGCAGAGACCGGGACATAGGGTCTCTCTACGAGCAGTACTTC. Translating it yields CASRDRDIGSLYEQYF.

This chain links TRBV9 with TRBJ1-2, with 11 nucleotides matching TRBD1. V shed 6 bases, J shed 3 bases, and the junction held 4 bases outside the gene matches. The CDR3 is 14 amino acids. Looked up from germline, CDR1 is SGDLS and CDR2 is YYNGEE. CDR3: CASTGTGGYYGYTF. In DNA form, the CDR3 reads TGTGCCAGCACCGGGACAGGGGGTTACTATGGCTACACCTTC.

This sequence joins TRBV25-1 and TRBJ2-5; D gene unclear. Trimming cost V 3 bases and J 4 bases, with 6 bases left between them. Germline CDR1 and CDR2: MGHDK and SYGVNS. The CDR3 length is 12 residues. The CDR3 loop is CASSDSGETQYF. CDR3 coding DNA: TGTGCCAGCAGTGACTCGGGAGAGACCCAGTACTTC. Using reference TRBV25-1 and TRBJ2-5 for the parts outside the CDR3, the full variable domain is EADIYQTPRYLVIGTGKKITLECSQTMGHDKMYWYQQDPGMELHLIHYSYGVNSTEKGDLSSESTVSRIRTEHFPLTLESARPSHTSQYLCASSDSGETQYFGPGTRLLVL.

This chain joins TRBV19 and TRBJ1-1, with 9 positions matching TRBD1. J gave up 1 base and V 6 bases, and 6 bases lay outside the gene matches. CDR3 size: 15 residues. CDR1 is LNHDA and CDR2 is SQIVND in the germline V gene (reference sequence). The CDR3 region is CASRGQGWTNTEAFF. CDR3 bases: TGTGCCAGTAGGGGACAGGGTTGGACGAACACTGAAGCTTTCTTT.

V is TRBV6-5 and J is TRBJ2-1; D is possibly TRBD2 (6 bases). CDR1 is MNHEY and CDR2 is SVGAGI in the germline V gene. CDR3 length: 12 residues. Trimming removed 4 bases at V and 7 bases at J, with 8 bases between. The CDR3 region is CASSFGGNEQFF. The DNA for the CDR3 is TGTGCCAGCAGTTTCGGAGGGAATGAGCAGTTCTTC.

The chain recombines TRBV9 with TRBJ2-7; TRBD1 matches at 7 bases. This CDR3 has 15 residues. The J segment lost 4 bases and the V segment lost 2 bases, leaving 9 bases of the junction unmatched. The germline CDR1 and CDR2 sequences are SGDLS and YYNGEE. The CDR3 reads CASSVGDDRAYEQYF. DNA for the CDR3: TGTGCCAGCAGCGTGGGCGATGACAGGGCGTACGAGCAGTACTTC.

This clone was detected only a few times. The chain couples TRBV6-5 to TRBJ1-2; no clear D. This CDR3 has 13 residues. V was shortened by 4 bases and J by 3 bases, with 9 bases between the two germline ends. The germline gives CDR1 MNHEY, CDR2 SVGAGI. The CDR3 is CASSLGIYYGYTF. CDR3 nucleotides: TGTGCCAGCAGTTTGGGGATATACTATGGCTACACCTTC.

In this sample, this clone turned up a few times. The J gene is TRBJ1-3, the V gene TRBV13; D remains unclear. This CDR3 is 13 amino acids long. Germline V gene lookup returns CDR1 PRHDT and CDR2 FYEKMQ (reference sequence). The ends were cut back, 3 bases at V and 3 bases at J, with 6 bases in the middle. The chain's CDR3 is CASSFVRGNTIYF. The CDR3 region has the DNA TGTGCCAGCAGCTTTGTACGTGGAAACACCATATATTTT.

This clone has just a few counts. Other DNA sequences in the sample encode the same CDR3. The V gene is TRBV30, the J gene TRBJ1-5; D perhaps matches TRBD1 (5 bases). CDR1 is GTSNPN and CDR2 is SVGIG in the germline V gene (reference sequence). The V and J ends lost 0 bases and 5 bases respectively, with 8 bases between them. The CDR3 is 13 amino acids. The CDR3 sequence: CAWSVQGDQPQHF. The CDR3 bases are TGTGCCTGGAGTGTACAAGGGGATCAGCCCCAGCATTTT.

The DNA of the CDR3 is TGTGCCAGCAGCCCTAGCGGGAGTAGCACAGATACGCAGTATTTT. Its protein product is CASSPSGSSTDTQYF. This chain connects TRBV7-9 to TRBJ2-3, with 10 bases identical to TRBD2. This CDR3 is 15 amino acids long. The germline CDR1 and CDR2 sequences are SEHNR and FQNEAQ (reference sequence). The trim removed 5 bases at V and 0 bases at J, leaving 2 bases unmatched.

V gene TRBV7-9 combines with J gene TRBJ2-7; 11 bases are a match to TRBD2. The CDR3 runs to 13 residues. Germline trimming cut 10 bases from V and 1 base from J; bases unmatched to any gene: 3. Germline CDR1 reads SEHNR; CDR2 reads FQNEAQ (reference sequence). CDR3 DNA: TGTGCCACAGGGACTAGCGGATCCTACGAGCAGTACTTC. Amino acid sequence: CATGTSGSYEQYF.

This chain connects TRBV28 to TRBJ2-1; D unclear. Per the germline V gene, CDR1 is MDHEN and CDR2 is SYDVKM. The CDR3 runs to 15 residues. Deletions cut 11 bases from V and 0 bases from J, with 17 bases between. The DNA of the CDR3 is TGTGCCTGCCGGATAGGGTCTAGCTCCTACAATGAGCAGTTCTTC. Translating gives CACRIGSSSYNEQFF.

For this clone: Other DNA sequences in this specimen translate into the identical CDR3. V usage is TRBV7-2 and J usage is TRBJ2-7; 8 bases map to TRBD2. The CDR3 sequence is 15 residues long. CDR1 and CDR2 from the germline V gene are SGHTA and FQGNSA. V dropped 1 base and J dropped 2; count of bases not matched to a gene: 4. The CDR3 region has the DNA TGTGCCAGCAGCTTAGTGGCCGGGGGGGCCTACGAGCAGTACTTC. Protein: CASSLVAGGAYEQYF.

This chain uses TRBV29-1 with TRBJ1-1, with TRBD1 matching over 7 bases. V lost 3 bases to trimming and J lost 6 bases; unmatched junction nucleotides: 13. Germline values: CDR1 SQVTM, CDR2 ANQGSEA. The CDR3 runs 15 residues. The DNA for the CDR3 is TGCAGCGTTGACCGACCTGGGACAGACAGCCCTGAAGCTTTCTTT. It codes for CSVDRPGTDSPEAFF. Full variable domain (rest looked up from reference TRBV29-1 and TRBJ1-1): SAVISQKPSRDICQRGTSLTIQCQVDSQVTMMFWYRQQPGQSLTLIATANQGSEATYESGFVIDKFPISRPNLTFSTLTVSNMSPEDSSIYLCSVDRPGTDSPEAFFGQGTRLTVV.

This clone was observed a single time. The V call is TRBV28, the J call TRBJ2-5; the match to TRBD1 covers 9 bases. Germline CDR1 MDHEN, CDR2 SYDVKM. The length of the CDR3 is 15 residues. Trimming cost V 2 bases and J 7 bases; bases outside gene matches: 8. The CDR3 bases are TGTGCCAGCAGTTTAGGACAGGGGAGACGGGGGACCCAGTACTTC. Its translation is CASSLGQGRRGTQYF.

This chain links TRBV9 with TRBJ2-3; TRBD2 matches 9 bases. The V gene end was trimmed by 2 bases and the J gene end by 1 base; junction bases not matched to a gene: 5. Germline loops: CDR1 SGDLS, CDR2 YYNGEE. The CDR3 contains 16 residues. The CDR3 DNA reads as TGTGCCAGCAGCGTCCCCATAGCGGGAGGCACAGATACGCAGTATTTT. Translation: CASSVPIAGGTDTQYF.

The chain links TRBV28 to TRBJ2-7; D is unresolved. The CDR3 has 16 residues. V lost 2 bases to trimming and J lost 7 bases, with 21 bases between them. Germline loops: CDR1 MDHEN, CDR2 SYDVKM. The CDR3 DNA is TGTGCCAGCAGTTTAGACGGGCCCCAGGTCAGGAGTGAGCAGTACTTC. Its protein product is CASSLDGPQVRSEQYF.

This clone was counted between two and nine times. V and J are TRBV10-3 and TRBJ1-2, with D unresolved. Germline CDR1 ENHRY, CDR2 SYGVKD. V dropped 2 bases and J dropped 7 bases, with 8 bases sitting between them. This CDR3 comprises 12 residues. The CDR3 is CAISERVLGYTF. The CDR3 DNA is TGTGCCATCAGTGAGCGAGTCCTTGGCTACACCTTC.

The V gene is TRBV6-5, the J gene TRBJ2-1; D tentatively fits TRBD1 or TRBD2 (6 bases each). The CDR3 sequence is 14 residues long. Germline V gene sequence: CDR1 MNHEY, CDR2 SVGAGI. Trimming took off 6 bases at V and 10 bases at J, with 19 bases between the two ends. CDR3 DNA: TGTGCCAGCAGCCACCGGGAGACTCAGGGGGAGCAGTTCTTC. Translating it yields CASSHRETQGEQFF.